The next 22 T cell receptor beta chains were all read from a single sample in a study of molecular identifiers for immune sequencing clone quantification (dated by TCRdb to about 2018). Library preparation used PCR. Sequenced using a NextSeq 500. TCRdb applied fastp at Q25 and MiXCR to the public reads, then kept only in-frame beta chains. Under each unique CDR3 protein, matching rows form one entry showing the most common genes and DNA. A total of under 350,000 distinct CDR3 sequences appear in this sample, roughly 24% of them only once. The ten largest clonotypes hold approximately 0.74% of the sample. Sequenced material: naive CD8+ T cells from blood, with Jurkat cell RNA spiked in. Sample cell subset or site, as interpreted from the label and publication: FACS-sorted CD8+CD4-CCR7+CD45RA+ naive T cells. The receptor set was obtained from a human donor in good health. Some libraries in this study had Jurkat cell RNA spiked in.

The J gene is TRBJ1-4, the V gene TRBV5-4; perhaps TRBD1 as D (5 bases). The CDR3 is 14 amino acids. Per the germline V gene, CDR1 is SGHNT and CDR2 is YYREEE (reference sequence). V lost 0 bases to trimming and J lost 4 bases, with 7 bases between them. In DNA, the CDR3 is TGTGCCAGCAGCTTGGGACAGAATAATGAAAAACTGTTTTTT. Amino acid sequence: CASSLGQNNEKLFF.

This clonotype was seen more than once but under ten times. The chain has TRBV19 and TRBJ1-1; 9 nucleotides line up with TRBD1. The CDR3 is 18 residues long. J was trimmed by 0 bases and V by 4 bases; bases with no gene match: 12. Germline lookup yields CDR1 LNHDA and CDR2 SQIVND (reference sequence). This CDR3 reads CASSTRLGTGTVNTEAFF. Here the CDR3 DNA reads TGTGCCAGTAGTACGAGACTCGGGACAGGGACTGTGAACACTGAAGCTTTCTTT.

The chain combines TRBV6-6 with TRBJ2-5, with a tentative D call TRBD1 (6 bases). The CDR3 has 14 residues. Germline V gene data show CDR1 as MNHNY and CDR2 as SVGAGI (reference sequence). The ends were cut back, 2 bases at V and 3 bases at J, with 10 bases in the middle. The CDR3 coding sequence is TGTGCCAGCAGTTACAGGCCAGGGGAAGAGACCCAGTACTTC. Amino acids: CASSYRPGEETQYF.

This clonotype was detected ten times or more. The chain uses TRBV19 and TRBJ2-1, with TRBD1 as a possible D gene (5 bases). Deletions cut 5 bases from V and 10 bases from J, with 21 bases between. The CDR3 has 15 amino acids. Germline V gene sequence: CDR1 LNHDA, CDR2 SQIVND (reference sequence). CDR3 sequence: CASSWGRRSPREQFF. CDR3 DNA: TGTGCCAGTAGTTGGGGCCGGCGGAGCCCGCGGGAGCAGTTCTTC.

Regarding this clonotype: This may be a read error, as it is one base from a much larger clone. The chain recombines TRBV3-1 with TRBJ2-7, with D perhaps assigned TRBD1 or TRBD2 (5 bases each). Germline CDR1 and CDR2: LGHDT and YNNKEL (reference sequence). V lost 4 bases, J lost 2 bases, and 9 bases lay in between. The length of the CDR3 is 13 residues. The CDR3 nucleotides are TGTGCCAGCAGCCGGGGACGGACCTACGAGCAGTACTTC. This gives the protein CASSRGRTYEQYF.

Details on this clonotype: Lacking the conserved final phenylalanine or tryptophan, this CDR3 likely reflects a read error. The chain recombines TRBV7-9 with TRBJ1-6; D is perhaps TRBD1 (5 bases). CDR1 is SEHNR, CDR2 FQNEAQ, per germline (reference sequence). V shed 0 bases and J shed 9 bases, with 12 bases lying between them. This CDR3 comprises 15 residues. CDR3 sequence (DNA): TGTGCCAGCAGCTTAGCCCAGGGTGCAAGTTCACCCCTCCACTAT. Amino acid sequence: CASSLAQGASSPLHY.

The chain carries TRBV10-3 and TRBJ2-3; D remains ambiguous. The CDR3 has 13 amino acids. The germline V gene has CDR1 ENHRY and CDR2 SYGVKD. Trimming shortened V by 8 bases and J by 4 bases, and 13 bases separated the two germline ends. The CDR3 sequence is CAILSVLSDTQYF. CDR3 sequence (DNA): TGTGCCATCTTGAGCGTGCTCTCAGATACGCAGTATTTT.

This clonotype showed up just a few times. This chain uses TRBV11-3 with TRBJ2-7; 9 nucleotides line up with TRBD1. The length of the CDR3 is 14 residues. V gave up 7 bases and J gave up 5 bases; unmatched junction bases: 9. Germline CDR1 reads SGHNT; CDR2 reads YENEEA. The CDR3 loop is CASNQDRGDHEQYF. The CDR3 DNA follows: TGTGCCAGCAACCAGGACAGGGGTGACCACGAGCAGTACTTC.

This clonotype was observed a single time. The chain is built from TRBV5-1 and TRBJ1-5, with 12 bases aligning to TRBD1. This CDR3 region has 19 residues. J gave up 1 base and V 3 bases, and 11 bases lay outside the gene matches. Germline-derived CDR1 and CDR2 are SGHRS and YFSETQ. CDR3 bases: TGCGCCAGCAGCTCCAGCAGAGGGACAGGGGGCTGGAGCAATCAGCCCCAGCATTTT. This codes for CASSSSRGTGGWSNQPQHF.

The sample holds many counts of this clonotype. The chain couples TRBV9 to TRBJ1-1, with a possible D match to TRBD1 (6 bases). The germline V and J ends were trimmed by 4 bases and 6 bases, with 16 bases remaining between them. CDR1 and CDR2 from the germline V gene are SGDLS and YYNGEE. CDR3 length equals 14 residues. Here the CDR3 DNA reads TGTGCCAGCAGCCTGACCGGGGGCGAGGCTGAAGCTTTCTTT. This encodes CASSLTGGEAEAFF.

The chain employs TRBV27 and TRBJ2-1, with D unclear. This CDR3 spans 13 amino acids. The V and J ends lost 0 bases and 8 bases respectively, with 8 bases between them. Germline loops: CDR1 MNHEY, CDR2 SMNVEV (reference sequence). CDR3 bases: TGTGCCAGCAGTTTATCGCCTGGGCATGAGCAGTTCTTC. It encodes CASSLSPGHEQFF.

Many counts were recorded for this clonotype. V gene TRBV28 combines with J gene TRBJ2-3; D call uncertain. From germline, CDR1 is MDHEN and CDR2 SYDVKM. The V gene lost 6 bases and the J gene lost 2 bases, with 3 bases spanning the gap. The CDR3 sequence is 11 residues long. The CDR3 nucleotides read TGTGCCAGCAGAAACACAGATACGCAGTATTTT. Translated, it gives CASRNTDTQYF.

To note about this clonotype: A read error may be the cause here, since a much bigger clone is one base away. J is TRBJ2-5 and V is TRBV2, with D perhaps TRBD2 (5 bases). Per germline, CDR1 SNHLY and CDR2 FYNNEI. The CDR3 covers 13 residues. The CDR3 bases are TGTGCCAGCTCGGGGTACGGGGAAGAGCCCCAGTACTTC. Protein: CASSGYGEEPQYF.

This clonotype was seen at least ten times. This chain connects TRBV4-1 to TRBJ2-4, with D perhaps matching TRBD1 (6 bases). This CDR3 region has 15 residues. Trimming left V 3 bases short and J 3 bases short, with 12 bases between. The germline V gene has CDR1 MGHRA and CDR2 YSYEKL. CDR3 coding DNA: TGCGCCAGCAGCCACACCGACAGGAACAAAAACATTCAGTACTTC. Its protein is CASSHTDRNKNIQYF.

This clonotype was detected a few times. The genes are TRBV4-1 and TRBJ1-1, with TRBD1 matching 8 bases. The germline gives CDR1 MGHRA, CDR2 YSYEKL. V trimming: 3 bases; J trimming: 0 bases; junction bases outside the gene matches: 3. The CDR3 is made up of 15 amino acids. DNA of the CDR3: TGCGCCAGCAGCCAGGACAGGGCCCTGAACACTGAAGCTTTCTTT. Its protein is CASSQDRALNTEAFF.

A note on this clonotype: A much larger clone lies one base from this, so it may be a read error. This likely comes from a read error, as the CDR3 has no conserved phenylalanine or tryptophan at its end. The chain links TRBV2 to TRBJ2-3; no clear D. The V end lost 8 bases, the J end lost 5 bases, and 8 bases lay between the germline ends. The CDR3 spans 11 residues. In germline, CDR1 is SNHLY, CDR2 FYNNEI. CDR3 DNA: TGTGCCAGCGAAGTGGTAGATACGCAGTATTTG. It codes for CASEVVDTQYL.

This clonotype was observed many times. This chain connects TRBV2 to TRBJ2-3; D is unresolved. The V and J ends lost 4 bases and 0 bases respectively, with 5 bases between them. The CDR3 runs to 13 residues. The germline V gene encodes CDR1 SNHLY and CDR2 FYNNEI. In DNA form, the CDR3 reads TGTGCCAGCAGTGGAACTAGCACAGATACGCAGTATTTT. Its protein is CASSGTSTDTQYF.

This clonotype occurred many times. The chain recombines TRBV20-1 with TRBJ2-5, with D uncertain. CDR1 DFQATT and CDR2 SNEGSKA come from the germline V gene (reference sequence). CDR3 length: 13 residues. Trimming removed 0 bases from V and 3 bases from J, with 8 bases in between. CDR3 DNA sequence: TGCAGTGCTAGAGAGGGTATTGAAGAGACCCAGTACTTC. This gives the protein CSAREGIEETQYF.

This clonotype was detected ten times or more. V usage is TRBV12-3 or TRBV12-4 and J usage is TRBJ2-3; D is undetermined. Between the trimmed V and J ends, which lost 6 bases and 0 bases, there was a span of 16 bases. CDR3 length: 16 amino acids. CDR3 sequence reads: CASSSPFVGSTDTQYF. The CDR3 nucleotides read TGTGCCAGCAGCTCCCCTTTTGTGGGAAGCACAGATACGCAGTATTTT.

This clonotype was seen a few times. The chain combines TRBV20-1 with TRBJ2-7; D is ambiguous. This CDR3 contains 14 residues. Deletions cut 6 bases from V and 3 bases from J, with 18 bases between. The germline CDR1 and CDR2 sequences are DFQATT and SNEGSKA (reference sequence). The CDR3 is CSAHNLYSGYEQYF. Here the CDR3 DNA reads TGCAGTGCCCACAACCTCTACTCCGGCTACGAGCAGTACTTC.

This clonotype was counted at least ten times. This chain connects TRBV4-1 to TRBJ2-1; D tentatively fits TRBD1 or TRBD2 (5 bases each). Trimming removed 5 bases at V and 9 bases at J, with 20 bases between. CDR1 is MGHRA, CDR2 YSYEKL, per germline. The CDR3 spans 15 residues. The CDR3 region has the DNA TGCGCCAGCAGCAATCCCCAGGGACGAGATATTGAGCAGTTCTTC. This encodes CASSNPQGRDIEQFF.

The chain employs TRBV6-5 and TRBJ1-1; D is undetermined. CDR1 is MNHEY, CDR2 SVGAGI, per germline. The CDR3 is made up of 15 amino acids. Between the trimmed V and J ends, which lost 0 bases and 3 bases, there was a span of 11 bases. CDR3 sequence reads: CASSYSTPWYTEAFF. In nucleotides, the CDR3 is TGTGCCAGCAGTTACTCGACACCCTGGTACACTGAAGCTTTCTTT.